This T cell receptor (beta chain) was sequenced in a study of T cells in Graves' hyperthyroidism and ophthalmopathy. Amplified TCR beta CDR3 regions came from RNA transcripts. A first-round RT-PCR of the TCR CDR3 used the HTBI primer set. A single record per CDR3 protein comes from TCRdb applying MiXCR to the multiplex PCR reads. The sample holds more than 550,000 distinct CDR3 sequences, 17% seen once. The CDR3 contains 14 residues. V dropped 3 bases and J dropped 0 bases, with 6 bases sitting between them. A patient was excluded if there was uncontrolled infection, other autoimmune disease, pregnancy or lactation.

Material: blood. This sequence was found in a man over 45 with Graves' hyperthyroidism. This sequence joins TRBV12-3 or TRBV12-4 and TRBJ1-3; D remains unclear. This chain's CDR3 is CASSFLTSGNTIYF. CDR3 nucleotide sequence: TGTGCCAGCAGTTTTCTGACCTCTGGAAACACCATATATTTT.